The 22 T cell receptor beta chains in this list originate from one sample, sequenced in a study of CD8 T cells in Susac syndrome. It was with random hexamers that about 0.45 to 1 ug RNA was reverse transcribed. MiXCR was run by TCRdb on the immunoSEQ multiplex PCR reads, yielding one entry per CDR3 protein. The sample lists 140,000 or so distinct CDR3 sequences, 90% to 96% seen once, with about 0.08% in the top ten. Sequences were obtained from CD4+ T cells from PBMCs. These receptors came from a human donor with Susac syndrome.

The gene calls are TRBV7-6 and TRBJ1-5; D possibly corresponds to TRBD1 (5 bases). The germline CDR1 and CDR2 sequences are SGHVS and FNYEAQ. Trimming left V 5 bases short and J 7 bases short, with 18 bases between. The CDR3 spans 15 residues. The CDR3 nucleotides read TGTGCCAGCAGCCCAGGGAGGGGATTTGAACAGCCCCAGCATTTT. It encodes CASSPGRGFEQPQHF.

V and J are TRBV6-5 and TRBJ1-2, with D uncertain. Trimming left V 2 bases short and J 6 bases short, with 10 bases between. CDR1 and CDR2 (germline): MNHEY, SVGAGI. The CDR3 has 13 residues. Here the CDR3 reads CASSYGISDGYTF. The DNA for the CDR3 is TGTGCCAGCAGTTACGGGATCTCGGATGGCTACACCTTC.

This chain links TRBV5-1 with TRBJ2-2; 10 bases fit TRBD2. Germline values: CDR1 SGHRS, CDR2 YFSETQ. V was pared by 4 bases and J by 4 bases, with 4 bases of the junction left unmatched. This CDR3 has 15 amino acids. This CDR3 reads CASSPTSGITGELFF. For the CDR3, the DNA is TGCGCCAGCAGCCCCACTAGCGGGATCACCGGGGAGCTGTTTTTT. The complete variable domain, with remaining parts taken from reference TRBV5-1 and TRBJ2-2, reads KAGVTQTPRYLIKTRGQQVTLSCSPISGHRSVSWYQQTPGQGLQFLFEYFSETQRNKGNFPGRFSGRQFSNSRSEMNVSTLELGDSALYLCASSPTSGITGELFFGEGSRLTVL.

This clonotype appeared a single time. The chain recombines TRBV6-5 with TRBJ2-7, with D possibly called TRBD1 or TRBD2 (5 bases each). The CDR3 length is 14 residues. V lost 5 bases and J lost 0, with 11 bases in between. CDR1 is MNHEY, CDR2 SVGAGI, per germline. The CDR3 sequence is CASSRGPHSYEQYF. Here the CDR3 DNA reads TGTGCCAGCAGTCGGGGACCGCACTCCTACGAGCAGTACTTC.

The chain links TRBV29-1 to TRBJ1-1, with 7 bases aligning to TRBD1. Trimming cost V 7 bases and J 6 bases; bases outside gene matches: 5. Germline-derived CDR1 and CDR2 are SQVTM and ANQGSEA. The CDR3 sequence is 11 residues long. CDR3 protein: CSGYRGSEAFF. CDR3 nucleotides: TGCAGCGGCTACAGGGGCTCTGAAGCTTTCTTT. Filled out from reference TRBV29-1 and TRBJ1-1, the complete variable domain reads SAVISQKPSRDICQRGTSLTIQCQVDSQVTMMFWYRQQPGQSLTLIATANQGSEATYESGFVIDKFPISRPNLTFSTLTVSNMSPEDSSIYLCSGYRGSEAFFGQGTRLTVV.

The rearrangement links TRBV29-1 to TRBJ2-3; D not certain. V lost 2 bases and J lost 6, with 9 bases in between. The germline V gene encodes CDR1 SQVTM and CDR2 ANQGSEA. The CDR3 has 12 amino acids. The CDR3 here is CSVERTADTQYF. CDR3 nucleotide sequence: TGCAGCGTTGAAAGGACGGCGGATACGCAGTATTTT.

The J gene is TRBJ1-2, the V gene TRBV4-1, with 7 bases fitting TRBD1. The V gene end was trimmed by 3 bases and the J gene end by 5 bases; junction bases not matched to a gene: 9. From germline, CDR1 is MGHRA and CDR2 YSYEKL. The CDR3 loop spans 15 amino acids. The CDR3 loop is CASSQETGNRYGYTF. The CDR3 DNA reads as TGCGCCAGCAGCCAGGAGACAGGGAACAGATATGGCTACACCTTC.

V gene TRBV4-1 combines with J gene TRBJ2-7; 8 bases map to TRBD1. V was pared by 4 bases and J by 4 bases, with 9 bases of the junction left unmatched. The germline gives CDR1 MGHRA, CDR2 YSYEKL. The CDR3 extends over 15 amino acids. The CDR3 loop is CASSLSRTGNYEQYF. The CDR3 DNA is TGCGCCAGCAGCCTCTCTCGGACAGGGAATTACGAGCAGTACTTC.

The chain joins TRBV9 to TRBJ2-4; 7 nucleotides line up with TRBD1. Germline trimming cut 5 bases from V and 6 bases from J; bases unmatched to any gene: 8. This CDR3 region has 14 residues. From germline, CDR1 is SGDLS and CDR2 YYNGEE. The CDR3, as DNA: TGTGCCAGCAGAAGGGGGCCCGAGGGAAACATTCAGTACTTC. Residues: CASRRGPEGNIQYF.

The chain employs TRBV5-6 and TRBJ1-2; 12 bases fit TRBD1. V lost 0 bases to trimming and J lost 6 bases; unmatched junction nucleotides: 6. The CDR3 covers 16 residues. The germline gives CDR1 SGHDT, CDR2 YYEEEE. The chain's CDR3 is CASSLDHGTGGNGYTF. CDR3 nucleotides: TGTGCCAGCAGCTTGGATCACGGGACAGGGGGCAATGGCTACACCTTC.

This chain uses TRBV18 with TRBJ1-1; D is perhaps TRBD1 (6 bases). The germline V gene encodes CDR1 KGHSH and CDR2 LQKENI. This CDR3 has 15 residues. Trimming took 3 bases from V and 0 from J, leaving 11 bases between them. The CDR3 nucleotides read TGTGCCAGCTCACCGCGGAGGGGGGTGAACACTGAAGCTTTCTTT. Residues: CASSPRRGVNTEAFF. Full variable domain (remainder filled in from reference TRBV18 and TRBJ1-1): NAGVMQNPRHLVRRRGQEARLRCSPMKGHSHVYWYRQLPEEGLKFMVYLQKENIIDESGMPKERFSAEFPKEGPSILRIQQVVRGDSAAYFCASSPRRGVNTEAFFGQGTRLTVV.

The chain has TRBV28 and TRBJ1-5; the D gene is possibly TRBD1 (6 bases). Germline V gene sequence: CDR1 MDHEN, CDR2 SYDVKM. Trimming removed 6 bases at V and 5 bases at J, with 17 bases between. The CDR3 has 15 residues. In DNA form, the CDR3 reads TGTGCCAGCAGAGACCAGGGGCAAGGCCATCAGCCCCAGCATTTT. Its protein product is CASRDQGQGHQPQHF.

V is TRBV29-1 and J is TRBJ2-5; 9 nucleotides match TRBD2. V lost 4 bases, J lost 5 bases, and 11 bases stayed unmatched. The CDR3 is made up of 15 amino acids. Germline V gene sequence: CDR1 SQVTM, CDR2 ANQGSEA. This CDR3 is CSVGSGGEGLETQYF. The CDR3 DNA sequence: TGCAGCGTTGGTAGCGGGGGCGAGGGTCTGGAGACCCAGTACTTC.

V and J are TRBV20-1 and TRBJ1-6; no clear D. Germline V gives CDR1 DFQATT, CDR2 SNEGSKA (reference sequence). This CDR3 is built from 12 residues. V lost 1 base and J 9 bases, leaving 7 bases between the germline ends. DNA for the CDR3: TGCAGTGCTAGAGGCGCGGGTTCACCCCTCCACTTT. It encodes CSARGAGSPLHF.

The sample holds one count of this clonotype. The genes are TRBV3-1 and TRBJ1-2; D is perhaps TRBD1 (6 bases). The CDR3 runs to 13 residues. The V end lost 1 base, the J end lost 5 bases, and 8 bases lay between the germline ends. The V gene's germline CDR1 is LGHDT and CDR2 YNNKEL (reference sequence). The chain's CDR3 is CASSQAGTYGYTF. CDR3 DNA sequence: TGTGCCAGCAGCCAAGCTGGGACATATGGCTACACCTTC.

This clonotype was observed a handful of times. This sequence joins TRBV28 and TRBJ1-1; no firm D call. The V end lost 2 bases, the J end lost 1 base, and 5 bases lay between the germline ends. CDR3 length: 13 amino acids. Per the germline V gene, CDR1 is MDHEN and CDR2 is SYDVKM. CDR3 DNA sequence: TGTGCCAGCAGTTTAGTGGCGAACACTGAAGCTTTCTTT. Residues: CASSLVANTEAFF.

This chain joins TRBV29-1 and TRBJ2-7; 11 bases match TRBD1. The CDR3 covers 15 residues. Germline V gene sequence: CDR1 SQVTM, CDR2 ANQGSEA. Trimming cost V 3 bases and J 5 bases; bases outside gene matches: 9. CDR3 region: CSVDGDRGVRNEQYF. DNA of the CDR3: TGCAGCGTTGACGGGGACAGGGGGGTAAGGAACGAGCAGTACTTC.

CDR3 DNA sequence: TGCAGCGGTAGACAGGGACCTTCCTACAATGAGCAGTTCTTC. It codes for CSGRQGPSYNEQFF. The gene calls are TRBV29-1 and TRBJ2-1; 7 nucleotides align to TRBD1. CDR3 length equals 14 residues. Per germline, CDR1 SQVTM and CDR2 ANQGSEA. V was pared by 7 bases and J by 1 base, with 7 bases of the junction left unmatched.

This rearrangement joins TRBV28 to TRBJ1-2; the match to TRBD1 covers 8 bases. V shed 2 bases, J shed 6 bases, and the junction held 11 bases outside the gene matches. Germline V lookup: CDR1 MDHEN, CDR2 SYDVKM. The CDR3 totals 16 residues. CDR3 protein: CASSLMLGLTGDGYTF. Written as DNA, the CDR3 is TGTGCCAGCAGTTTAATGTTGGGGTTGACAGGGGATGGCTACACCTTC.

This clonotype was recorded once. V usage is TRBV6-5 and J usage is TRBJ2-5; 10 bases are a match to TRBD2. This CDR3 contains 13 residues. Germline loops: CDR1 MNHEY, CDR2 SVGAGI. V lost 6 bases, J lost 5 bases, and 3 bases stayed unmatched. DNA for the CDR3: TGTGCCAGCAGAAGACTAGCGGGCGAGACCCAGTACTTC. Residues: CASRRLAGETQYF.

The rearrangement joins TRBV2 to TRBJ2-1; tentative D call: TRBD1 (7 bases). The V gene's germline CDR1 is SNHLY and CDR2 FYNNEI. Trimming removed 11 bases at V and 5 bases at J, with 16 bases between. CDR3 length: 13 residues. The CDR3 spells CARGGRGDNEQFF. In DNA form, the CDR3 reads TGTGCCCGAGGCGGCAGGGGGGACAATGAGCAGTTCTTC. Supplemented by reference TRBV2 and TRBJ2-1, the full variable domain reads EPEVTQTPSHQVTQMGQEVILRCVPISNHLYFYWYRQILGQKVEFLVSFYNNEISEKSEIFDDQFSVERPDGSNFTLKIRSTKLEDSAMYFCARGGRGDNEQFFGPGTRLTVL.

The J gene is TRBJ2-7, the V gene TRBV12-3 or TRBV12-4; unclear D gene. Trimming stripped 0 bases from V and 3 bases from J, with 6 bases between. The CDR3 extends over 13 amino acids. The CDR3 DNA reads as TGTGCCAGCAGTTTAGCGTCGCTCTACGAGCAGTACTTC. It specifies CASSLASLYEQYF.